The 29 T cell receptor beta chains below all came from one sample that was sequenced in a study of graft-versus-host responses after intestinal transplantation. Data came from immunoSEQ multiplex PCR; TCRdb stores just in-frame clones and leaves some out. The sample lists about 13,000 clones; over 30% were seen once. Sequences were derived from alloreactive CD4+ T cells from a mixed lymphocyte reaction culture, sampled before intestinal transplant. The subset is: CFSE-low proliferating T cells sorted from approximately 6-day pre-transplant mixed lymphocyte reaction (GvH or HvG direction). These receptors all stem from a human patient who received an intestinal transplant.

This clone turned up a few times. The CDR3 loop reads CASSIVGTDQETQYF. The CDR3 DNA is TGTGCCAGTAGTATAGTCGGGACAGACCAAGAGACCCAGTACTTC. The chain uses TRBV19 and TRBJ2-5; 7 bases fit TRBD1. Germline V CDR1 and CDR2: LNHDA, SQIVND (reference sequence). V trimming: 1 base; J trimming: 0 bases; junction bases outside the gene matches: 2. The CDR3 is 15 amino acids.

This clone was recorded a few times. V usage is TRBV9 and J usage is TRBJ2-2; D is possibly TRBD1 (6 bases). CDR3 length: 13 amino acids. The germline V gene has CDR1 SGDLS and CDR2 YYNGEE. V was shortened by 4 bases and J by 8 bases, with 12 bases between the two germline ends. CDR3 nucleotide sequence: TGTGCCAGCAGCTTACAGGGTATTGGGGAGCTGTTTTTT. Amino acid sequence: CASSLQGIGELFF.

This clone occurred a few times. The rearrangement links TRBV7-2 to TRBJ2-1; D gene uncertain. Trimming removed 2 bases at V and 9 bases at J, with 8 bases between. Per germline, CDR1 SGHTA and CDR2 FQGNSA. The CDR3 totals 12 residues. CDR3 in amino acids: CASSLTLSEQFF. CDR3 nucleotide sequence: TGTGCCAGCAGCTTAACCCTGAGTGAGCAGTTCTTC.

By sample fraction, this clone is medium-sized. The rearrangement uses TRBV6-5 and TRBJ1-1; D not certain. CDR1 is MNHEY, CDR2 SVGAGI, per germline. The CDR3 totals 13 residues. V gave up 5 bases and J gave up 7 bases, with 14 bases separating them. The CDR3 region is CASSTPGSFEAFF. The CDR3 region has the DNA TGTGCCAGCAGTACGCCAGGAAGCTTTGAAGCTTTCTTT.

A few counts support this clone. This chain joins TRBV7-8 and TRBJ1-2, with unresolved D. Trimming cost V 5 bases and J 4 bases, with 11 bases left between them. The CDR3 totals 13 residues. Per the germline V gene, CDR1 is SGHVS and CDR2 is FQNEAQ. CDR3 DNA sequence: TGTGCCAGCAGCATTCTAGAATTCTATGGCTACACCTTC. This sequence encodes CASSILEFYGYTF. Full variable domain (remainder filled in from reference TRBV7-8 and TRBJ1-2): GAGVSQSPRYKVAKRGQDVALRCDPISGHVSLFWYQQALGQGPEFLTYFQNEAQLDKSGLPSDRFFAERPEGSVSTLKIQRTQQEDSAVYLCASSILEFYGYTFGSGTRLTVV.

This clone showed up just a few times. J is TRBJ1-2 and V is TRBV7-2; the D is unclear. The V gene's germline CDR1 is SGHTA and CDR2 FQGNSA. The V end was cut by 0 bases, the J end by 4 bases, with 15 bases between. CDR3 length equals 16 residues. The DNA for the CDR3 is TGTGCCAGCAGCTTAGCCCCCCGTGGGTTAGCCTATGGCTACACCTTC. Amino acids: CASSLAPRGLAYGYTF. The variable domain in full, completed from reference TRBV7-2 and TRBJ1-2, reads GAGVSQSPSNKVTEKGKDVELRCDPISGHTALYWYRQSLGQGLEFLIYFQGNSAPDKSGLPSDRFSAERTGGSVSTLTIQRTQQEDSAVYLCASSLAPRGLAYGYTFGSGTRLTVV.

V and J are TRBV30 and TRBJ2-1; 8 nucleotides align to TRBD2. V trimming: 4 bases; J trimming: 5 bases; junction bases outside the gene matches: 16. Germline values: CDR1 GTSNPN, CDR2 SVGIG (reference sequence). The CDR3 loop spans 17 amino acids. The CDR3 loop reads CAWNISGDEALDNEQFF. In DNA form, the CDR3 reads TGTGCCTGGAATATTAGCGGGGATGAGGCCCTTGACAATGAGCAGTTCTTC.

A few counts support this clone. The chain recombines TRBV10-2 with TRBJ1-5; the D gene is possibly TRBD1 (6 bases). This CDR3 is built from 15 residues. Trimming took 5 bases from V and 2 from J, leaving 13 bases between them. The germline V gene has CDR1 WSHSY and CDR2 SAAADI. The CDR3 nucleotides are TGCGCCAGCAGTACAAACAGGGACGGCAATCAGCCCCAGCATTTT. Encoded protein: CASSTNRDGNQPQHF.

In this sample, this clone turned up a few times. The V and J genes are TRBV7-9 and TRBJ2-5; D is perhaps TRBD2 (6 bases). Trimming took 4 bases from V and 4 from J, leaving 16 bases between them. This CDR3 is built from 15 residues. The germline V gene encodes CDR1 SEHNR and CDR2 FQNEAQ (reference sequence). CDR3 amino acids: CASSSVAAERETQYF. Here the CDR3 DNA reads TGTGCCAGCAGCTCAGTAGCGGCCGAGAGAGAGACCCAGTACTTC.

This clone was seen a few times. This chain uses TRBV30 with TRBJ1-4; D call uncertain. This CDR3 has 13 residues. CDR1 GTSNPN and CDR2 SVGIG come from the germline V gene (reference sequence). V dropped 5 bases and J dropped 7 bases, with 14 bases sitting between them. The CDR3 nucleotides read TGTGCCTGGGGGGTCAATCGGGGTGAAAAACTGTTTTTT. This encodes CAWGVNRGEKLFF.

The CDR3 nucleotides are TGTGCCATCAGTGAGGACAGGGGCACTGAAGCTTTCTTT. Protein sequence: CAISEDRGTEAFF. This sequence joins TRBV10-3 and TRBJ1-1, with 8 bases lining up with TRBD1. Germline V gives CDR1 ENHRY, CDR2 SYGVKD. This CDR3 region has 13 residues. Trimming cost V 2 bases and J 4 bases; bases outside gene matches: 0.

This clone was detected a few times. The V and J genes are TRBV6-5 and TRBJ2-7; 9 nucleotides align to TRBD1. There are 15 residues in the CDR3. Germline V CDR1 and CDR2: MNHEY, SVGAGI. Trimming cost V 0 bases and J 3 bases; bases outside gene matches: 3. DNA for the CDR3: TGTGCCAGCAGTTACTCCGGGACAGGGATCTACGAGCAGTACTTC. Translation gives CASSYSGTGIYEQYF.

This clone was seen a few times. The V gene is TRBV5-1, the J gene TRBJ2-5; 10 nucleotides line up with TRBD2. This CDR3 spans 16 amino acids. Germline V CDR1 and CDR2: SGHRS, YFSETQ. Unmatched junction bases numbered 6, after V lost 4 bases and J lost 0 bases. DNA of the CDR3: TGCGCCAGCAGCCTTATCACTAGCGGGGACCAAGAGACCCAGTACTTC. This codes for CASSLITSGDQETQYF.

V and J are TRBV5-4 and TRBJ2-5; 7 bases fit TRBD1. The germline V gene encodes CDR1 SGHNT and CDR2 YYREEE (reference sequence). The V and J ends lost 3 bases and 1 base, in that order; junction bases with no gene match: 12. The CDR3 sequence is 17 residues long. CDR3 nucleotides: TGTGCCAGCAGCTCCGCCTGGGGAAGGGGGCTCCAAGAGACCCAGTACTTC. Protein: CASSSAWGRGLQETQYF.

The chain combines TRBV30 with TRBJ2-3; 8 positions match TRBD2. Per the germline V gene, CDR1 is GTSNPN and CDR2 is SVGIG (reference sequence). CDR3 size: 14 residues. The J segment lost 1 base and the V segment lost 0 bases, leaving 0 bases of the junction unmatched. DNA of the CDR3: TGTGCCTGGAGTGTACTAGCGGGCACAGATACGCAGTATTTT. This sequence encodes CAWSVLAGTDTQYF.

This clone turned up a few times. The chain employs TRBV5-1 and TRBJ2-7; a weak D match, TRBD1 (6 bases). V was shortened by 0 bases and J by 4 bases, with 17 bases between the two germline ends. The germline gives CDR1 SGHRS, CDR2 YFSETQ. This CDR3 has 16 amino acids. CDR3 region: CASSLGWAGVGYEQYF. CDR3 sequence (DNA): TGCGCCAGCAGCTTGGGTTGGGCAGGGGTCGGGTACGAGCAGTACTTC. Full variable domain (missing parts from reference TRBV5-1 and TRBJ2-7): KAGVTQTPRYLIKTRGQQVTLSCSPISGHRSVSWYQQTPGQGLQFLFEYFSETQRNKGNFPGRFSGRQFSNSRSEMNVSTLELGDSALYLCASSLGWAGVGYEQYFGPGTRLTVT.

This clone has more than one count but fewer than ten. The chain uses TRBV25-1 and TRBJ2-3; 7 nucleotides match TRBD2. Trimming at V came to 4 bases and at J to 0 bases, leaving 7 bases not matched to a gene. The CDR3 consists of 16 residues. Germline V CDR1 and CDR2: MGHDK, SYGVNS. This CDR3 reads CASSAKASGSTDTQYF. The CDR3 DNA sequence: TGTGCCAGCAGTGCCAAGGCTAGCGGAAGCACAGATACGCAGTATTTT.

The sample holds one count of this clone. The chain combines TRBV7-2 with TRBJ1-1; D ambiguous. CDR3 size: 15 residues. Germline loops: CDR1 SGHTA, CDR2 FQGNSA. Trimming shortened V by 3 bases and J by 0 bases, and 11 bases separated the two germline ends. The DNA of the CDR3 is TGTGCCAGCAGCTTCACTCTCCTTATGAACACTGAAGCTTTCTTT. This codes for CASSFTLLMNTEAFF. The full variable domain, with the rest looked up from reference TRBV7-2 and TRBJ1-1, is GAGVSQSPSNKVTEKGKDVELRCDPISGHTALYWYRQSLGQGLEFLIYFQGNSAPDKSGLPSDRFSAERTGGSVSTLTIQRTQQEDSAVYLCASSFTLLMNTEAFFGQGTRLTVV.

V usage is TRBV9 and J usage is TRBJ2-7, with TRBD2 as a possible D gene (5 bases). The V and J ends lost 0 bases and 2 bases respectively, with 15 bases between them. Germline assignment: CDR1 SGDLS and CDR2 YYNGEE. The CDR3 is made up of 16 amino acids. CDR3 DNA: TGTGCCAGCAGCGTAGCTCCCCGGGATGGAACCTACGAGCAGTACTTC. It codes for CASSVAPRDGTYEQYF. Filled out from reference TRBV9 and TRBJ2-7, the complete variable domain reads DSGVTQTPKHLITATGQRVTLRCSPRSGDLSVYWYQQSLDQGLQFLIQYYNGEERAKGNILERFSAQQFPDLHSELNLSSLELGDSALYFCASSVAPRDGTYEQYFGPGTRLTVT.

The chain uses TRBV7-8 and TRBJ2-1; 7 bases map to TRBD1. The CDR3 runs 14 residues. The V gene end was trimmed by 10 bases and the J gene end by 6 bases; junction bases not matched to a gene: 12. Germline-derived CDR1 and CDR2 are SGHVS and FQNEAQ. This CDR3 is CATNTGELVNEQFF. The CDR3 bases are TGTGCCACAAACACAGGGGAGCTCGTCAATGAGCAGTTCTTC.

This clone was seen only a few times. The chain links TRBV6-5 to TRBJ2-7, with 10 nucleotides matching TRBD1. The CDR3 totals 13 residues. CDR1 is MNHEY, CDR2 SVGAGI, per germline. The ends lost 5 bases at V and 6 bases at J; junction bases unmatched: 4. CDR3 DNA: TGTGCCAGCAGTCCTTGGACAGGGGGCGAGCAGTACTTC. Translation gives CASSPWTGGEQYF.

On this clone: One junction end does not reproduce the germline sequence, and a read error may be involved. The chain recombines TRBV2 with TRBJ2-6, with 9 bases fitting TRBD1. The CDR3 consists of 17 residues. Per the germline V gene, CDR1 is SNHLY and CDR2 is FYNNEI. The CDR3 spells CVSSWGQGGSGANVLTF. CDR3 nucleotides: TGTGTCAGCAGTTGGGGACAGGGAGGGTCTGGGGCCAACGTCCTGACTTTC.

This clone is deemed medium-sized. This chain links TRBV19 with TRBJ1-2; D gene ambiguous. V gave up 5 bases and J gave up 4 bases, with 14 bases separating them. The CDR3 loop spans 14 amino acids. CDR1 and CDR2 (germline): LNHDA, SQIVND (reference sequence). As DNA, the CDR3 is TGTGCCAGTAGTTTTGCAGGAACCTTCTATGGCTACACCTTC. The encoded protein is CASSFAGTFYGYTF.

The rearrangement links TRBV6-4 to TRBJ2-5; D is perhaps TRBD2 (5 bases). Trimming cost V 3 bases and J 5 bases, with 10 bases left between them. CDR3 size: 13 residues. CDR1 and CDR2 from the germline V gene are MRHNA and SNTAGT. CDR3 coding DNA: TGTGCCAGCAGTGAGGGGTCGGGGGAGACCCAGTACTTC. Protein sequence: CASSEGSGETQYF.

The CDR3 bases are TGTGCCAGCAGCTTAGAGCGGGGGGCCCATTCCGGGGAGCTGTTTTTT. Translation: CASSLERGAHSGELFF. The genes are TRBV7-2 and TRBJ2-2; 9 nucleotides match TRBD2. J gave up 6 bases and V 1 base, and 6 bases lay outside the gene matches. The CDR3 covers 16 residues. Germline CDR1 reads SGHTA; CDR2 reads FQGNSA. The whole variable domain, filled in from reference TRBV7-2 and TRBJ2-2, reads GAGVSQSPSNKVTEKGKDVELRCDPISGHTALYWYRQSLGQGLEFLIYFQGNSAPDKSGLPSDRFSAERTGGSVSTLTIQRTQQEDSAVYLCASSLERGAHSGELFFGEGSRLTVL.

This clone was counted a few times. This chain links TRBV28 with TRBJ1-1; D unresolved. Germline V lookup: CDR1 MDHEN, CDR2 SYDVKM. Trimming pared 6 bases from V and 8 bases from J, leaving 28 bases between. CDR3 size: 17 residues. The chain's CDR3 is CASRGGQSRLLSIEAFF. CDR3 in DNA: TGTGCCAGCAGGGGAGGGCAGAGCCGCTTGTTATCTATAGAAGCTTTCTTT.

The rearrangement uses TRBV19 and TRBJ2-1, with TRBD2 matching 7 bases. The CDR3 has 13 residues. Germline V gene data show CDR1 as LNHDA and CDR2 as SQIVND (reference sequence). The V and J ends lost 5 bases and 10 bases, in that order; junction bases with no gene match: 8. As DNA, the CDR3 is TGTGCCAGTAGTGTCGGGGGGAGTGGGGAGCAGTTCTTC. Protein product: CASSVGGSGEQFF.

This rearrangement joins TRBV10-3 to TRBJ2-6; tentative D call: TRBD1 (6 bases). Germline CDR1 reads ENHRY; CDR2 reads SYGVKD. The CDR3 loop spans 17 amino acids. Trimming stripped 0 bases from V and 0 bases from J, with 9 bases between. The CDR3 coding sequence is TGTGCCATCAGTGAGTCCGGACAGCACTCTGGGGCCAACGTCCTGACTTTC. Amino acid sequence: CAISESGQHSGANVLTF.

By frequency in the sample, this clone is medium-sized. The CDR3: CASSYSEASYEQYF. The CDR3 coding sequence is TGTGCCAGCAGTTACTCTGAGGCCTCCTACGAGCAGTACTTC. The chain carries TRBV6-5 and TRBJ2-7, with unresolved D. The CDR3 loop spans 14 amino acids. V gave up 0 bases and J gave up 0 bases, with 6 bases separating them. Per germline, CDR1 MNHEY and CDR2 SVGAGI.